These T cell receptor beta chains were read from a single sample in a study of blood T cells in healthy people across ages. Via MiXCR, TCRdb re-called the 5' RACE reads, giving one row per CDR3 protein. The sample records 750,000 to 950,000 distinct CDR3 sequences, 20% to 30% being singletons. These data also featured in a second study, about T cells of mothers and their children.

The specimen was blood. The origin of the receptors is a boy younger than 18 in good health. Each CDR3 is given with its conserved first and last residue. A D gene is named only where the DNA matches it firmly. Part of the rows lack a size; the others show once, few, many or a class for expanded clones.

TRBV6-1	TRBJ1-2	.	.	CASSQSIQRAWGYGYTF	TGTGCCAGCAGTCAGTCCATCCAGCGGGCCTGGGGCTATGGCTACACCTTC
TRBV24-1	TRBJ2-5	few	.	CATGGDSRVETQYF	TGTGCCACCGGAGGGGACAGTAGAGTCGAGACCCAGTACTTC
TRBV18	TRBJ2-4	.	.	CASSPGDGLAKNIQYF	TGTGCCAGCTCACCAGGGGATGGACTAGCCAAAAACATTCAGTACTTC
TRBV20-1	TRBJ2-7	many	TRBD1	CSAWGDRGSYEQYF	TGCAGTGCTTGGGGGGACAGGGGTTCCTACGAGCAGTACTTC
TRBV20-1	TRBJ2-7	many	TRBD1	CSATRGYEQYF	TGCAGTGCAACCAGGGGGTATGAGCAGTACTTC
TRBV28	TRBJ1-5	few	TRBD1	CASDQGTGVNQPQHF	TGTGCCAGCGACCAGGGGACAGGGGTCAATCAGCCCCAGCATTTT
TRBV4-1	TRBJ2-3	few	.	CASSQGGAAADTQYF	TGCGCCAGCAGCCAGGGCGGGGCCGCTGCAGATACGCAGTATTTT
TRBV5-1	TRBJ2-4	many	TRBD1	CASSSSGGSKNIQYF	TGCGCCAGCAGTAGTTCAGGGGGTTCCAAAAACATTCAGTACTTC
TRBV6-1	TRBJ2-1	.	TRBD1	CASRRTGTNEQFF	TGTGCCAGCAGGAGGACAGGGACTAATGAGCAGTTCTTC
TRBV29-1	TRBJ2-2	.	.	CGAGAGANTGELFF	TGCGGCGCTGGAGCGGGCGCGAACACCGGGGAGCTGTTTTTT
TRBV28	TRBJ2-5	.	.	CASSLGGQLRSQYF	TGTGCCAGCAGTTTGGGGGGACAGCTTCGGTCGCAGTACTTC
TRBV20-1	TRBJ2-1	few	TRBD2	CSARRGATSYEQFF	TGCAGTGCTAGGCGGGGGGCTACCTCCTATGAGCAGTTCTTC
TRBV5-5	TRBJ2-2	few	.	CASSLVGARPGELFF	TGTGCCAGCAGCTTGGTAGGGGCGCGTCCCGGGGAGCTGTTTTTT
TRBV12-3/TRBV12-4	TRBJ2-7	few	.	CASSPLGWSYEQYF	TGTGCCAGCAGCCCCCTCGGCTGGTCCTACGAGCAGTACTTC
TRBV15	TRBJ2-7	.	.	CATSRGPRAGFEQYF	TGTGCCACCAGCAGAGGCCCTCGGGCGGGGTTCGAGCAGTACTTC
TRBV12-3/TRBV12-4	TRBJ1-5	.	.	CASSLQMDQPQHF	TGTGCCAGCAGTTTACAGATGGATCAGCCCCAGCATTTT
TRBV2	TRBJ1-4	few	.	CASSEDTSNEKLFF	TGTGCCAGCAGTGAGGACACCTCTAATGAAAAACTGTTTTTT
TRBV20-1	TRBJ2-5	few	TRBD2	CSLRGTNLFEQYF	TGCAGCCTTCGGGGGACTAACCTTTTTGAGCAGTACTTC